This T cell receptor beta chain was recovered during a study of blood T cell repertoires in COVID-19. Background on the study: Collection of acute and convalescent COVID-19 samples took place in the United States, Italy and Spain. In each case, the material was cDNA or gDNA derived from T cells, B-cell-depleted T cells, or PBMCs.

Patients at the Seattle site were enrolled during active infection and followed longitudinally. This CDR3 has 15 amino acids. Trimming removed 1 base at V and 0 bases at J, with 9 bases between. The germline CDR1 and CDR2 sequences are LGHDT and YNNKEL (reference sequence). About this clone: The same CDR3 also results from other DNA sequences found in this sample.

How the authors handled the data: Reference gene primer amplification in the assay estimated nucleated cell counts. This table comes from immunoSEQ multiplex PCR, and its TCRdb copy is limited to in-frame clones, with some not included. V, J and clone size are taken as reported in that table, and D and trimming were inferred from the DNA itself. In the table there are 200,000 to 250,000 clones, 80% to 95% of which are singletons. This rearrangement joins TRBV3-1 (or the pseudogene TRBV3-2) to TRBJ1-1; weak D call: TRBD1 (6 bases). Material for sequencing was peripheral blood. This clonotype was obtained from a man between 60 and 75 years old with COVID-19, enrolled during active disease. The CDR3, as DNA: TGTGCCAGCAGCCAAGTAGGGGGTATGAACACTGAAGCTTTCTTT. Its translation: CASSQVGGMNTEAFF.